This T cell receptor (beta chain) was identified during a study of cytomegalovirus exposure and HLA in healthy donors. After removal of 5 bases from V and 2 bases from J, the junction contained 3 bases not matched to a gene. Germline V lookup: CDR1 MNHEY, CDR2 SVGAGI. The CDR3 totals 14 residues. As to this clone: The antigen is undetermined.

Findings and caveats of the study: What TCR beta sequences reportedly achieved was accurate prediction of HLA-A and HLA-B alleles in most subjects. As was reported, the classifier diagnosed cytomegalovirus status with high specificity and sensitivity.

PCR was performed using 60 Vbeta and 13 Jbeta primers. Only in-frame clones appear in the TCRdb table, and some are missing; sequencing was by immunoSEQ multiplex PCR. There are roughly 190,000 clones in the sample, with approximately 6.5% held by the top ten. The chain has TRBV6-5 and TRBJ1-3; 7 bases agree with TRBD1. Material: PBMCs. This sequence originates from a man aged 25 to 40 in good health and CMV-seronegative. As DNA, the CDR3 is TGTGCCAGCAGTACAGGGGCGGCTGGAAACACCATATATTTT. This encodes CASSTGAAGNTIYF.